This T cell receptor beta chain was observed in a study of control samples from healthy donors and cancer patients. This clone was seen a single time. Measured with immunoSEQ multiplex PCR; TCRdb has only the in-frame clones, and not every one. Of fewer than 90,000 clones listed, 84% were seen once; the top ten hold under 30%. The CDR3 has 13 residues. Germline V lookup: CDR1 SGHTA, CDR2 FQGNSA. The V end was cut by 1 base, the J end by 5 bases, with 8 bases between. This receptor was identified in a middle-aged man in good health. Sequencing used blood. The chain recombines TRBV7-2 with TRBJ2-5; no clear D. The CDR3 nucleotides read TGTGCCAGCAGCTTAGTCCGGTTGGAGACCCAGTACTTC. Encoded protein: CASSLVRLETQYF.